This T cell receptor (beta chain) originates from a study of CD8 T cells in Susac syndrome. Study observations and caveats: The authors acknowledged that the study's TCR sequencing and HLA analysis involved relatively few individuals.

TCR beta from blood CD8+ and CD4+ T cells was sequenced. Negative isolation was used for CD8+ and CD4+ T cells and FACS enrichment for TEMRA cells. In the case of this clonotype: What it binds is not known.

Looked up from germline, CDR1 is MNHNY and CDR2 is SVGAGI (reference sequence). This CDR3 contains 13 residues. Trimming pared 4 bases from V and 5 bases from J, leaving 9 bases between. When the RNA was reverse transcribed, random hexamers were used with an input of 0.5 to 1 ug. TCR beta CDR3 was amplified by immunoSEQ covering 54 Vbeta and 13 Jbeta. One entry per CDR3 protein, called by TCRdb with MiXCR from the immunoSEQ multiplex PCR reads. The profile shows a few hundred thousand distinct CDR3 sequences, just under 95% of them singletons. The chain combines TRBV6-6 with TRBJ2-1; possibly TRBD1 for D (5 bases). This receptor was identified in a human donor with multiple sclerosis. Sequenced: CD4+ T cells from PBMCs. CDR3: CASSFRQNNEQFF. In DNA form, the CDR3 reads TGTGCCAGCAGTTTCCGACAGAACAATGAGCAGTTCTTC.